This T cell receptor (beta chain) stems from a study of blood T cell repertoires in COVID-19. The CDR3 has 15 residues. Germline V lookup: CDR1 SGHTS, CDR2 YDEGEE. The J segment lost 4 bases and the V segment lost 9 bases, leaving 15 bases of the junction unmatched. Sequencing used immunoSEQ multiplex PCR; TCRdb keeps in-frame clones, though not all of them. The sample includes roughly 310,000 clones, almost 90% of them seen just once. Material for sequencing was peripheral blood. This TCR was recovered from a woman aged 25 to 39 with COVID-19, enrolled during active disease. The V call is TRBV5-8, the J call TRBJ1-1; TRBD1 matches 7 bases. CDR3 sequence: CANHIRDRARTEAFF. The DNA of the CDR3 is TGTGCCAACCACATTAGAGACAGGGCCCGCACTGAAGCTTTCTTT.